Listed below are T cell receptor beta chains from one sample, sequenced in a study of T-cell memory formation after mild COVID-19. TCRdb used MiXCR to reprocess the 5' RACE reads, holding one entry per CDR3 protein. The sample has roughly 150,000 distinct CDR3 sequences, around 15% seen once; the top ten hold approximately 14%. The sequenced sample consisted of PBMCs or a T cell subset sorted from them (not recorded which). These receptors originate from an adult woman who had mild COVID-19 (a few samples of this study predate the infection). Cell type and time point are not known. CDR3s include the opening cysteine and the closing phenylalanine or tryptophan. A D gene is named only where the DNA matches it firmly. A row's size may be missing; if present it is once, few, many or a size class.

D: .
V: TRBV5-6
size: .
J: TRBJ2-5
DNA: TGTGCCAGCAGCTTGGACGGGGGAGAGACCCAGTACTTC
CDR3: CASSLDGGETQYF

D: .
V: TRBV20-1
size: few
J: TRBJ2-7
DNA: TGCAGTGCTAGAGAAGGCGTCCAGGGCGAGCAGTACTTC
CDR3: CSAREGVQGEQYF

D: TRBD2
V: TRBV4-2
size: .
J: TRBJ2-3
DNA: TGTGCCAGCAGCCAAGGCGGGAGAAACGCAGATACGCAGTATTTT
CDR3: CASSQGGRNADTQYF

D: .
V: TRBV4-1
size: .
J: TRBJ2-1
DNA: TGCGCCAGCAGCCAAGATGCAGGACCCTACAATGAGCAGTTCTTC
CDR3: CASSQDAGPYNEQFF

D: .
V: TRBV7-2
size: .
J: TRBJ1-2
DNA: TGTGCCAGCAGCCCCCAGGGAGGGTATGGCTACACCTTC
CDR3: CASSPQGGYGYTF

D: .
V: TRBV21-1
size: .
J: TRBJ2-6
DNA: TGTGCCAGCAGCAAAGTGAAAGGCTCTGGGGCCAACGTCCTGACTTTC
CDR3: CASSKVKGSGANVLTF

D: .
V: TRBV5-1
size: few
J: TRBJ2-4
DNA: TGCGCCAGCAGCTCGGTTGTAAGTCAGGCGGGGATTCAGTACTTC
CDR3: CASSSVVSQAGIQYF

D: TRBD1
V: TRBV12-3/TRBV12-4
size: .
J: TRBJ1-5
DNA: TGTGCCAGCAGTCGGACAGGGGGCAATCAGCCCCAGCATTTT
CDR3: CASSRTGGNQPQHF

D: TRBD2
V: TRBV9
size: few
J: TRBJ2-5
DNA: TGTGCCAGCAGTGCCGGGACTAGCCCCCAGCAAGAGACCCAGTACTTC
CDR3: CASSAGTSPQQETQYF

D: .
V: TRBV12-3/TRBV12-4
size: .
J: TRBJ1-3
DNA: TGTGCCAGCAGTTCCACCTACCCCGACGGTAGCTCTGGAAACACCATATATTTT
CDR3: CASSSTYPDGSSGNTIYF

D: .
V: TRBV7-3
size: few
J: TRBJ2-1
DNA: TGTGCCAGCAGCCCCTCCCCGGGGGTGGGTGAGCAGTTCTTC
CDR3: CASSPSPGVGEQFF

D: .
V: TRBV12-3/TRBV12-4
size: few
J: TRBJ2-4
DNA: TGTGCCAGCAGTTCGCACGGACCCAAAAACATTCAGTACTTC
CDR3: CASSSHGPKNIQYF

D: .
V: TRBV12-3/TRBV12-4
size: .
J: TRBJ2-1
DNA: TGTGCAAGCAGTTTGGAGAGAATGAATGAGCAGTTCTTC
CDR3: CASSLERMNEQFF

D: .
V: TRBV20-1
size: few
J: TRBJ2-2
DNA: TGCAGTGCTAGACGGGCGATTGGCGGGGAGCTGTTTTTT
CDR3: CSARRAIGGELFF